This T cell receptor beta chain originates from a study of OX40 agonist ivuxolimab in advanced cancers. Study-wide context: One patient with hepatocellular carcinoma and two with cutaneous melanoma, three in all, had partial responses. Study-wide points: Certain nonresponders likewise exhibited a low normalized T-cell clonal expansion. CD4+ and CD8+ blood T cells expanded clonally by week 6 at 0.1 to 3.0 mg/kg.

Trimming removed 6 bases from V and 5 bases from J, with 11 bases in between. Germline V lookup: CDR1 MNHNS, CDR2 SASEGT. This CDR3 is built from 13 residues. Note on this clone: No antigen is known for it.

Profiling relied on immunoSEQ multiplex PCR, and the TCRdb table lists in-frame clones only, not all of them. The sample includes some 110,000 clones, 80% to 95% of them seen just once. The TCR sequence derives from an adult with an advanced solid tumor such as melanoma, head and neck, liver or kidney cancer. Sequenced here: CD4+ or CD8+ T cells sorted from blood, sampled in a trial of the OX40 agonist ivuxolimab. The V call is TRBV6-1, the J call TRBJ1-5, with a tentative D call TRBD1 (6 bases). The CDR3 DNA reads as TGTGCCAGCAGCTCCGACAGGTATCAGCCCCAGCATTTT. This gives the protein CASSSDRYQPQHF.